This T cell receptor (beta chain) stems from a study of shared clonotypes between healthy human individuals. Here immunoSEQ multiplex PCR was the method, and the copy in TCRdb shows in-frame clones only, minus some. The profile covers a few million clones, with around 90% appearing a single time and 0.3% to 0.45% taken by the ten largest. Looked up from germline, CDR1 is SGDLS and CDR2 is YYNGEE. The CDR3 totals 18 residues. V was pared by 4 bases and J by 4 bases, with 24 bases between. This chain links TRBV9 with TRBJ2-1; a weak D match, TRBD1 (6 bases). This TCR was sampled from a man between 18 and 29 years old in good health. Some clones in this sample may be carry-over from other donors' samples. The specimen sequenced was naive CD4+ T cells from PBMCs. Noted subset: CD45RA+ positively selected. In nucleotides, the CDR3 is TGTGCCAGCAGCTTGGCGGCAGGGGCGGGCCGGGGATACAATGAGCAGTTCTTC. Encoded protein: CASSLAAGAGRGYNEQFF.